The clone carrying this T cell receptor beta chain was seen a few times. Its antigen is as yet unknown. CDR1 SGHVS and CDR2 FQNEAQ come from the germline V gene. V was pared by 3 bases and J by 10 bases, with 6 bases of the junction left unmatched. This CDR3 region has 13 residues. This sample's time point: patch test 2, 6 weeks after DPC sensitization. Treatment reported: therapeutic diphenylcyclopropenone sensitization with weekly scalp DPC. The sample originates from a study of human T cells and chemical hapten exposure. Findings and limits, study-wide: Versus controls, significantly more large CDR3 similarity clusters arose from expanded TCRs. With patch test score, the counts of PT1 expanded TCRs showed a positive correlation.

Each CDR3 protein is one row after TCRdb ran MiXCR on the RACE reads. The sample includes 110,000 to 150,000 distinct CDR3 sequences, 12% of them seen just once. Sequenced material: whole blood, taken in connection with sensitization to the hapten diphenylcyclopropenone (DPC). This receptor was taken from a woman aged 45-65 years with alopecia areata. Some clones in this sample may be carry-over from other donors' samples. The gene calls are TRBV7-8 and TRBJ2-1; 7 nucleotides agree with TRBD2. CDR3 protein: CASSFLRGREQFF. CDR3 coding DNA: TGTGCCAGCAGCTTTTTGCGGGGGAGAGAGCAGTTCTTC.